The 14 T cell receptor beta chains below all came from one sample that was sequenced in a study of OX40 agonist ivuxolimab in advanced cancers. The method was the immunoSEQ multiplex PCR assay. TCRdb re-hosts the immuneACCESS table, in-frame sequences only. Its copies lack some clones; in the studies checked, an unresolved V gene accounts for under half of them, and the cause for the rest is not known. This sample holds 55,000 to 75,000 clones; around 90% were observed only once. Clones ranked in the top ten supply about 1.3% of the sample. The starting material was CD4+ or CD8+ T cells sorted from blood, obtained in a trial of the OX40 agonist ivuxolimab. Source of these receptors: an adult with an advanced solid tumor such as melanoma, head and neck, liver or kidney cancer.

In nucleotides, the CDR3 is TGTGCCAGCAGTTTCTATAATTCACCCCTCCACTTT. Protein product: CASSFYNSPLHF. This chain uses TRBV27 with TRBJ1-6; D remains unclear. The CDR3 is 12 amino acids. Trimming cost V 3 bases and J 3 bases, with 0 bases left between them. The V gene's germline CDR1 is MNHEY and CDR2 SMNVEV (reference sequence).

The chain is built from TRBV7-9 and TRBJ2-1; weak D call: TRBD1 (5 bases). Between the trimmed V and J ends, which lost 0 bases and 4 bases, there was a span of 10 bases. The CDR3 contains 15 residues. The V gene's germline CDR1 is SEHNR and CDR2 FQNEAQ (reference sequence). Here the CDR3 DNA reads TGTGCCAGCAGCTTAGCGGAAGGGGTTTACAATGAGCAGTTCTTC. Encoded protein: CASSLAEGVYNEQFF.

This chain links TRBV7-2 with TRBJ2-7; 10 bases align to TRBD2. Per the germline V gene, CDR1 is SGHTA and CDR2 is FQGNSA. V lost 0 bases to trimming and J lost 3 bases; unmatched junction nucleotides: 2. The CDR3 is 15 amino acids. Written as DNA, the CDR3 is TGTGCCAGCAGCTTAGCGGCTAGCGGGAGCTACGAGCAGTACTTC. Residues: CASSLAASGSYEQYF.

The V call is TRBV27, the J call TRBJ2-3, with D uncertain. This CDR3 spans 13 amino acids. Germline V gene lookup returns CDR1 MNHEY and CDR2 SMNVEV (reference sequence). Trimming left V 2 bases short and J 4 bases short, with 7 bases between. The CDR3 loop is CASSLLGSDTQYF. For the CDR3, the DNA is TGTGCCAGCAGTTTACTAGGATCAGATACGCAGTATTTT.

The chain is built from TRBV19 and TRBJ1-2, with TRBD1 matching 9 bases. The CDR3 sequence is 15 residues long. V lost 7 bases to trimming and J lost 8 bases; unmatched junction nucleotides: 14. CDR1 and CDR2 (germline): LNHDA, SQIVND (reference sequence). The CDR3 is CASIAGQGSAGGYTF. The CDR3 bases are TGTGCCAGTATCGCGGGACAGGGATCCGCCGGAGGCTACACCTTC.

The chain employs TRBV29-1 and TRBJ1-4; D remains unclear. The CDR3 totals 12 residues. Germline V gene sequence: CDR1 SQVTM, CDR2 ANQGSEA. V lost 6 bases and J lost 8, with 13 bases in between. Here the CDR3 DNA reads TGCAGCGTGGCTGTCTCGGGGGAAAAACTGTTTTTT. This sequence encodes CSVAVSGEKLFF. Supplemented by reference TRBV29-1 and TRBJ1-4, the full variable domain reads SAVISQKPSRDICQRGTSLTIQCQVDSQVTMMFWYRQQPGQSLTLIATANQGSEATYESGFVIDKFPISRPNLTFSTLTVSNMSPEDSSIYLCSVAVSGEKLFFGSGTQLSVL.

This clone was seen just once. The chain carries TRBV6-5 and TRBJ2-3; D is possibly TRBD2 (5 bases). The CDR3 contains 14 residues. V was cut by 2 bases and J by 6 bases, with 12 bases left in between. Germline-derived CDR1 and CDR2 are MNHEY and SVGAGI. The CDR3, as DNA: TGTGCCAGCAGTTACCAACTAGGGCCGGATACGCAGTATTTT. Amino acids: CASSYQLGPDTQYF.

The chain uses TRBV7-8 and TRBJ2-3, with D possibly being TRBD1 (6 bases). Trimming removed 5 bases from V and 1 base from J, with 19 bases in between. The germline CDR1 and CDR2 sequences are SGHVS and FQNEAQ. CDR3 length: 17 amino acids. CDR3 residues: CASSPRTDPLGTDTQYF. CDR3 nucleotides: TGTGCCAGCAGCCCCAGGACAGACCCGCTTGGCACAGATACGCAGTATTTT.

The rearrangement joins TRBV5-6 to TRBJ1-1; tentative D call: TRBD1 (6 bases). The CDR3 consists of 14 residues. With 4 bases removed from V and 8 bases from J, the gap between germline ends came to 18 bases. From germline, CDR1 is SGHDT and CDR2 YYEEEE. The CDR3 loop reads CASSQVARGEEAFF. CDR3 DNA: TGTGCCAGCAGCCAGGTGGCCAGGGGCGAGGAAGCTTTCTTT.

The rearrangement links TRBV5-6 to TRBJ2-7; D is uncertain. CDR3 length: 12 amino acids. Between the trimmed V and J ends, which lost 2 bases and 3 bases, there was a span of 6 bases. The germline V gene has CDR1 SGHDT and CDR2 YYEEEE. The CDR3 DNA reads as TGTGCCAGCAGCTTCATCAACTACGAGCAGTACTTC. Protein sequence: CASSFINYEQYF.

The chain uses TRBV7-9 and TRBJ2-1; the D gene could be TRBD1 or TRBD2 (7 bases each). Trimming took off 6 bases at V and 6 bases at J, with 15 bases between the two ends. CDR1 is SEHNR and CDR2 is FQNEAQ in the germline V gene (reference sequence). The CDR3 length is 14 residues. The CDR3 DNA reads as TGTGCCAGCAGGTCAGGGGGGGGTCCCAATGAGCAGTTCTTC. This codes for CASRSGGGPNEQFF.

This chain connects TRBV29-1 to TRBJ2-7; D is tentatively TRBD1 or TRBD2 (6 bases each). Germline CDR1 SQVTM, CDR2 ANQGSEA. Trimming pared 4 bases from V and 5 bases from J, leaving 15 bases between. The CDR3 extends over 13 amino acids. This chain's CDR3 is CSVGRGRSHEQYF. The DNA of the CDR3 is TGCAGCGTTGGTCGGGGGCGTTCCCACGAGCAGTACTTC.

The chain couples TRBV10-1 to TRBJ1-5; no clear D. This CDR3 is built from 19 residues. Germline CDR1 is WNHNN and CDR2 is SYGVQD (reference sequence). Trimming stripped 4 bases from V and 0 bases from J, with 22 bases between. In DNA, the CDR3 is TGCGCCAGCAGTGGGGGTTCGATACGAGGGCCTCTTAGCAATCAGCCCCAGCATTTT. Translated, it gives CASSGGSIRGPLSNQPQHF.

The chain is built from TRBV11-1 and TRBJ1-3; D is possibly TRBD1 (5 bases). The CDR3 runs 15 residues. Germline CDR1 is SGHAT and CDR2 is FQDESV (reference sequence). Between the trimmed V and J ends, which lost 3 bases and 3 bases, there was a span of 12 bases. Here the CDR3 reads CASSFDSLIGNTIYF. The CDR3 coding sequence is TGTGCCAGCAGCTTCGACAGTCTAATTGGAAACACCATATATTTT.